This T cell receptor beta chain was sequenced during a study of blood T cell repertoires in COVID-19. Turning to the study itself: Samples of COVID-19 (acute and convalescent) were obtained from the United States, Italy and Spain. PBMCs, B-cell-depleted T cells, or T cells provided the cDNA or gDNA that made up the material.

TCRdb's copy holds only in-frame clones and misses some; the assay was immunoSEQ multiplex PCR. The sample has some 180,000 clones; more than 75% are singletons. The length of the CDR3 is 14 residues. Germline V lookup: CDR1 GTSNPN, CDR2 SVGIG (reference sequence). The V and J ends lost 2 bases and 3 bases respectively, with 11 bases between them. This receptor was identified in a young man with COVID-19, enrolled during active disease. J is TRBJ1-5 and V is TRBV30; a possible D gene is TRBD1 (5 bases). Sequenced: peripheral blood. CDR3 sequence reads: CAWSKGINNQPQHF. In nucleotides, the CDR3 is TGTGCCTGGAGTAAGGGGATTAACAATCAGCCCCAGCATTTT.